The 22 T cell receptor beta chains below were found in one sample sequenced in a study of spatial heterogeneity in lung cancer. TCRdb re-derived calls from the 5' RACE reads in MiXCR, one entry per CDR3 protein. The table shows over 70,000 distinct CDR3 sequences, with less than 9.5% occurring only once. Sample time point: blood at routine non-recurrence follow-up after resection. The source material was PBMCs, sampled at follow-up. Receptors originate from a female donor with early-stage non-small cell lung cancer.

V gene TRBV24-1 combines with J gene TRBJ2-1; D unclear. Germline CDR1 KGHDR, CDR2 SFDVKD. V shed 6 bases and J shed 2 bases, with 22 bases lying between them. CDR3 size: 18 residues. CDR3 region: CATSPGRVDGRAYNEQFF. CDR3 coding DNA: TGTGCCACCAGTCCCGGACGTGTCGACGGACGGGCCTACAATGAGCAGTTCTTC.

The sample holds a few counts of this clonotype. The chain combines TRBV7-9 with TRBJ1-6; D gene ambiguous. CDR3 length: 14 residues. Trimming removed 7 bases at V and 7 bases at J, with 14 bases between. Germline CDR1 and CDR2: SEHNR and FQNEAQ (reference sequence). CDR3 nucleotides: TGTGCCAGCACCTTCTCGGCGGGCAATTCACCCCTCCACTTT. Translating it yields CASTFSAGNSPLHF.

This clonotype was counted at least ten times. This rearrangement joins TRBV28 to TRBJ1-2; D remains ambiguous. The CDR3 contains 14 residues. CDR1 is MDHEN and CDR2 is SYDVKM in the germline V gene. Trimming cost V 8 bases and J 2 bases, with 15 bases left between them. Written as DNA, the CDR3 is TGTGCCAGCTCACGACCGCCGGACAACTATGGCTACACCTTC. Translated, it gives CASSRPPDNYGYTF.

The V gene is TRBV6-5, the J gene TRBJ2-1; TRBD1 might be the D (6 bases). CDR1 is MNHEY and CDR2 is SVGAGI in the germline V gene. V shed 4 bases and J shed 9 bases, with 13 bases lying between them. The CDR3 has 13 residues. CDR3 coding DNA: TGTGCCAGCAGTTTAGGCCTAGGGGGTGAGCAGTTCTTC. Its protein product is CASSLGLGGEQFF.

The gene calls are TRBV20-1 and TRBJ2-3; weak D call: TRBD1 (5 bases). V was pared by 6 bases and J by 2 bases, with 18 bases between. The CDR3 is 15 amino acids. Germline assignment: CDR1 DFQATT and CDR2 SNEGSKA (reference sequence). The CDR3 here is CSAPSAGWYTDTQYF. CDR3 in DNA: TGCAGTGCCCCTAGTGCAGGGTGGTACACAGATACGCAGTATTTT.

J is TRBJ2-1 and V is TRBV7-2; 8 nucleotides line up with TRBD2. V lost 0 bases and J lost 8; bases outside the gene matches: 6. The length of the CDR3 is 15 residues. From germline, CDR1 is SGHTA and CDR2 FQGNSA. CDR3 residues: CASSLALAEADEQFF. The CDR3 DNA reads TGTGCCAGCAGCTTAGCACTAGCGGAGGCCGATGAGCAGTTCTTC.

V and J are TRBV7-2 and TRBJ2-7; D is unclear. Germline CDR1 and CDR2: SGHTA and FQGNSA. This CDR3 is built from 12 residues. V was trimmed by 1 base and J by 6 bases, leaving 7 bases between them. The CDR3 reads CASSLGRLEQYF. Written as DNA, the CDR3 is TGTGCCAGCAGCTTAGGGCGGCTCGAGCAGTACTTC.

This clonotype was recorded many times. CDR3 nucleotides: TGCGCCAGCAGCTGGACTAGGAGCGGACAAAGATACTACGAGCAGTACTTC. Translation gives CASSWTRSGQRYYEQYF. This chain uses TRBV5-1 with TRBJ2-7; 7 bases align to TRBD2. This CDR3 spans 17 amino acids. V was clipped by 3 bases and J by 3 bases; unmatched bases: 15. The germline V gene has CDR1 SGHRS and CDR2 YFSETQ.

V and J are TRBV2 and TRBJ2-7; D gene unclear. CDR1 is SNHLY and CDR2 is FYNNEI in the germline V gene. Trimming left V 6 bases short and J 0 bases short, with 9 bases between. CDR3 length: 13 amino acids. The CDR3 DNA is TGTGCCAGCAGGCCGACTTTCTCCTACGAGCAGTACTTC. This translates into CASRPTFSYEQYF.

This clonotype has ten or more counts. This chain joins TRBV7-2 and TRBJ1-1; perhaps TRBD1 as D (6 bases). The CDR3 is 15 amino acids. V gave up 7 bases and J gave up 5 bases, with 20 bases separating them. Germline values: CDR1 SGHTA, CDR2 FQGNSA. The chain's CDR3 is CASTSGSGQGTEAFF. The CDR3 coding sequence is TGTGCCAGCACTTCAGGGTCAGGGCAGGGGACTGAAGCTTTCTTT.

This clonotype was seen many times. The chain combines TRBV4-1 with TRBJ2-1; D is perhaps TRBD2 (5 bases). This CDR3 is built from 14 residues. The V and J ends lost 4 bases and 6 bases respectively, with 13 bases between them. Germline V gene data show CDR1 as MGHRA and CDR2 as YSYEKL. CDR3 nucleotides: TGCGCCAGCAGCCTTACCCGGGAATCCAATGAGCAGTTCTTC. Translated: CASSLTRESNEQFF.

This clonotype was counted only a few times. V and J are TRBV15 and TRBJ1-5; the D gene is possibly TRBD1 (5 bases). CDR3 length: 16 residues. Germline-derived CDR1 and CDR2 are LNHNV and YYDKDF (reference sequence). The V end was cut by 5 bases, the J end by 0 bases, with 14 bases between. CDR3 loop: CATSPGRDLSNQPQHF. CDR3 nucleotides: TGTGCCACCAGCCCGGGCAGGGATCTTAGCAATCAGCCCCAGCATTTT.

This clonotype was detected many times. CDR3 coding DNA: TGTGCCAGCAGCCCGGGACTAGCGGGGGGAGAGGAGACCCAGTACTTC. Residues: CASSPGLAGGEETQYF. V is TRBV7-3 and J is TRBJ2-5; TRBD2 matches at 15 bases. Germline V CDR1 and CDR2: SGHTA, FQGTGA. The ends lost 5 bases at V and 5 bases at J; junction bases unmatched: 6. The CDR3 length is 16 residues.

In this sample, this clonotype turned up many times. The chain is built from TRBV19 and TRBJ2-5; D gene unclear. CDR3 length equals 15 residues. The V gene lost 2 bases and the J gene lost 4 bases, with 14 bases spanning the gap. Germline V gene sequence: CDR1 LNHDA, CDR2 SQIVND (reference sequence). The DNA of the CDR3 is TGTGCCAGTAGTATAAGTGCGGCAGAGAGAGAGACCCAGTACTTC. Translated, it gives CASSISAAERETQYF.

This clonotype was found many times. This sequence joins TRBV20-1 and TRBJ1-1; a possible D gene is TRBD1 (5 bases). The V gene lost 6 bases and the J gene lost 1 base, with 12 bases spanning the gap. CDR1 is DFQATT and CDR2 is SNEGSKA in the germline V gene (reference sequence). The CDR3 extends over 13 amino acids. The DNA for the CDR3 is TGCAGTGCGCGAGGACACCCGAACACTGAAGCTTTCTTT. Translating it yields CSARGHPNTEAFF.

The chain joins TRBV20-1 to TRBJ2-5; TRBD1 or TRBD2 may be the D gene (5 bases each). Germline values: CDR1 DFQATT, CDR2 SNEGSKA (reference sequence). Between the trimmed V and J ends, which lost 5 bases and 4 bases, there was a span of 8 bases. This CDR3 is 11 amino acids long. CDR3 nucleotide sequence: TGCAGTGCTGGGGCGGGAGAGACCCAGTACTTC. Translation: CSAGAGETQYF.

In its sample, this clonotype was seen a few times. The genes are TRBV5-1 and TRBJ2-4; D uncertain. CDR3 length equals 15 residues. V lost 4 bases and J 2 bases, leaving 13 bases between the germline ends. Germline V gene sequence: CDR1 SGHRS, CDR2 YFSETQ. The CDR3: CASSPPGATKNIQYF. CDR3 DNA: TGCGCCAGCAGCCCCCCAGGAGCCACCAAAAACATTCAGTACTTC. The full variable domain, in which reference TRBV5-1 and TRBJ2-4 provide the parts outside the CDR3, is KAGVTQTPRYLIKTRGQQVTLSCSPISGHRSVSWYQQTPGQGLQFLFEYFSETQRNKGNFPGRFSGRQFSNSRSEMNVSTLELGDSALYLCASSPPGATKNIQYFGAGTRLSVL.

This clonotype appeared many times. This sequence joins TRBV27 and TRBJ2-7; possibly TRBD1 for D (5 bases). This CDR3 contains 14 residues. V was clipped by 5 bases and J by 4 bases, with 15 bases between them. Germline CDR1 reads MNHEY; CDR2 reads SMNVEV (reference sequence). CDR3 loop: CASSVDTDGYEQYF. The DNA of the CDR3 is TGTGCCAGCAGTGTGGACACCGATGGGTACGAGCAGTACTTC.

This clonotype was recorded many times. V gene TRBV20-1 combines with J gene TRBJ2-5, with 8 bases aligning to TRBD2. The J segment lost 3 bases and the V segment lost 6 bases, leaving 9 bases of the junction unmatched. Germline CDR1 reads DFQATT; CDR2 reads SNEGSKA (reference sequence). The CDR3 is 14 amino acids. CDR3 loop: CSANPGLAEETQYF. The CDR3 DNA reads TGCAGTGCCAACCCCGGACTAGCAGAAGAGACCCAGTACTTC.

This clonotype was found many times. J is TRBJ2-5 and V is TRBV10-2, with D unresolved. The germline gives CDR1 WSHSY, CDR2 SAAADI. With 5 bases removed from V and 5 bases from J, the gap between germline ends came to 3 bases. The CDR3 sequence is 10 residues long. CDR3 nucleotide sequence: TGCGCCAGCAGTCGGGAGACCCAGTACTTC. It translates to CASSRETQYF.

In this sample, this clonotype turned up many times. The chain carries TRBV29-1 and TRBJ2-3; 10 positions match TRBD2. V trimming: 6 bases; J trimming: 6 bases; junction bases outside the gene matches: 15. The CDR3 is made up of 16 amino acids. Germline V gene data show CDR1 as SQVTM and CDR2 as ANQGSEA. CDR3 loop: CSVWRVNSGRTDTQYF. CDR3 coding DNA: TGCAGCGTGTGGAGGGTTAATAGCGGGAGGACCGATACGCAGTATTTT.

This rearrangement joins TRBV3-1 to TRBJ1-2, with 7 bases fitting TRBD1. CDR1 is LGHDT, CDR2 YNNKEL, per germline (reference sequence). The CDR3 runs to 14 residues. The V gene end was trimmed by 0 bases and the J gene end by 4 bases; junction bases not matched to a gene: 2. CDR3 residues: CASSQDQGGYGYTF. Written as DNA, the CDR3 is TGTGCCAGCAGCCAAGATCAGGGGGGCTATGGCTACACCTTC.